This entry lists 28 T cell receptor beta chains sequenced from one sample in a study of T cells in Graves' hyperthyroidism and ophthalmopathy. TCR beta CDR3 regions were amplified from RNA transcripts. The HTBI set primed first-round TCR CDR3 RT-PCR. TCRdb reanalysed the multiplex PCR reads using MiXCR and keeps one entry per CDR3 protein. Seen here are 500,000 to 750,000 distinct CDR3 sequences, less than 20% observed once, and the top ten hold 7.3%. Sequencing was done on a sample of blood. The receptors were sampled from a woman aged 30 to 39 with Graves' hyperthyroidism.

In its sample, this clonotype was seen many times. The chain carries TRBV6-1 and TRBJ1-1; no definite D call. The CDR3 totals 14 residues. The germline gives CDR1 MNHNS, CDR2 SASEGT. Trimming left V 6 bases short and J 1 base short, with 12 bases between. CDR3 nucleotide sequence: TGTGCCAGCAGAAAGGAGACGAGGAACACTGAAGCTTTCTTT. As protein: CASRKETRNTEAFF.

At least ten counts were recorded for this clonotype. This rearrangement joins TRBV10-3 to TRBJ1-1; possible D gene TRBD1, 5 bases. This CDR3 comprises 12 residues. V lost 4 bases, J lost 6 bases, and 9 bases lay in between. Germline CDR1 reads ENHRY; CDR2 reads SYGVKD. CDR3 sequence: CAISAGRPEAFF. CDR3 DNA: TGTGCCATCAGTGCAGGGAGACCTGAAGCTTTCTTT.

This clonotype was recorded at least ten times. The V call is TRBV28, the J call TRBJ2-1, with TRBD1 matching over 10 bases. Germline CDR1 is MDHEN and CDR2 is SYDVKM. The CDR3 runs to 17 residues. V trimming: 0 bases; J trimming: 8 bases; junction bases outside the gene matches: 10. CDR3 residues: CASSLWTGTGAHDEQFF. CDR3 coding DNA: TGTGCCAGCAGTTTATGGACCGGGACAGGGGCGCACGATGAGCAGTTCTTC.

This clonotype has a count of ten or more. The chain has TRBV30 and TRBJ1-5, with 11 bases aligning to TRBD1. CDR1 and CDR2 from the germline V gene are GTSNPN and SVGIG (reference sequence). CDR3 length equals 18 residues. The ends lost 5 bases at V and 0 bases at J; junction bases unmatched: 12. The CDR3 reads CAWSLARDRGNSNQPQHF. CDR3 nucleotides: TGTGCCTGGTCCCTGGCAAGGGACAGGGGGAATAGCAATCAGCCCCAGCATTTT. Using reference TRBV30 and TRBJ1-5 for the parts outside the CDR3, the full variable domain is SQTIHQWPATLVQPVGSPLSLECTVEGTSNPNLYWYRQAAGRGLQLLFYSVGIGQISSEVPQNLSASRPQDRQFILSSKKLLLSDSGFYLCAWSLARDRGNSNQPQHFGDGTRLSIL.

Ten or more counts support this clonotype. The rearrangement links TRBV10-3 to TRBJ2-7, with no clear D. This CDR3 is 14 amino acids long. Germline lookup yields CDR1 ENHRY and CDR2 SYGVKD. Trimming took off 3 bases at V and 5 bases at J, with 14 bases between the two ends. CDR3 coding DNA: TGTGCCATCAGTGAACAGATCCGGGCCGACGAGCAGTACTTC. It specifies CAISEQIRADEQYF.

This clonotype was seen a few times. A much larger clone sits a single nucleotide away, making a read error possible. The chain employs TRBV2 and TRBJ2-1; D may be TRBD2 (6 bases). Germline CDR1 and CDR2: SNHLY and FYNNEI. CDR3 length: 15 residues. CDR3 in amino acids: CVSKLPGESYNEQFF. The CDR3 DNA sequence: TGTGTCAGCAAGCTCCCGGGAGAGTCCTACAATGAGCAGTTCTTC.

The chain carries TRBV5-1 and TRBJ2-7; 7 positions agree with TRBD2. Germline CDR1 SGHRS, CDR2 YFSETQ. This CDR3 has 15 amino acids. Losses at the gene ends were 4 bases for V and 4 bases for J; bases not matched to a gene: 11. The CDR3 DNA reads TGCGCCAGCAGCCCATCCGGGACTACGAGATACGAGCAGTACTTC. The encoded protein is CASSPSGTTRYEQYF.

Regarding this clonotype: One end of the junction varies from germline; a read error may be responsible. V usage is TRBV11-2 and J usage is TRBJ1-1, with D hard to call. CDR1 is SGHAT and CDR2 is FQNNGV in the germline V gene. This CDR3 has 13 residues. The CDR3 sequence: CASSFGGYTEALF. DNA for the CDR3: TGTGCCAGCAGCTTTGGAGGGTACACTGAAGCTCTCTTT.

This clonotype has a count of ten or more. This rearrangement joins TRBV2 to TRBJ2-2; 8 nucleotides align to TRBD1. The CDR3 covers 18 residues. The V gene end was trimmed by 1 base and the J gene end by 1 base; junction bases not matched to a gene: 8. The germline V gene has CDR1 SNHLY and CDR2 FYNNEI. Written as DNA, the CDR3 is TGTGCCAGCAGTGAAGGTGGGACAGGCTTCTTGAACACCGGGGAGCTGTTTTTT. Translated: CASSEGGTGFLNTGELFF.

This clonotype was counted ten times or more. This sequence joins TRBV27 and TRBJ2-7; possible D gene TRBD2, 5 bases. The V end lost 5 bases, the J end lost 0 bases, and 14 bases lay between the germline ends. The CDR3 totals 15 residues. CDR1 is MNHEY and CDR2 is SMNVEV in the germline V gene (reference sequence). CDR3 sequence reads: CASSPLGGSSYEQYF. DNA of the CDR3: TGTGCCAGCAGTCCCCTTGGCGGGTCCTCCTACGAGCAGTACTTC.

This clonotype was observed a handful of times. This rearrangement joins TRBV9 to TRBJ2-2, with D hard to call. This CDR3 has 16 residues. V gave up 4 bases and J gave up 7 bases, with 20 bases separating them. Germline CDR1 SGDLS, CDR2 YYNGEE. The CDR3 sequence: CASSTHLVESYGELFF. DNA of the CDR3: TGTGCCAGCAGCACCCATTTGGTAGAAAGTTACGGGGAGCTGTTTTTT.

The DNA for the CDR3 is TGTGCCAGTAGTAGGACAGGGGTCGAGGGCGAGCAGTACTTC. As protein: CASSRTGVEGEQYF. The chain joins TRBV19 to TRBJ2-7, with TRBD1 identical over 9 bases. The CDR3 is 14 residues long. V shed 4 bases and J 6 bases; nucleotides not matched to a gene: 7. Germline CDR1 and CDR2: LNHDA and SQIVND (reference sequence).

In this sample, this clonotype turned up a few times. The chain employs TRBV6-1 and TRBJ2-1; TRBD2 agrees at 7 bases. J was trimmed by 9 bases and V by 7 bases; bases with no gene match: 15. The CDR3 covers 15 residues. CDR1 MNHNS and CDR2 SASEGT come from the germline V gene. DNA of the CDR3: TGTGCCAGCACGGGACTAACCGAGGGGAGCGGTGAGCAGTTCTTC. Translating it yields CASTGLTEGSGEQFF.

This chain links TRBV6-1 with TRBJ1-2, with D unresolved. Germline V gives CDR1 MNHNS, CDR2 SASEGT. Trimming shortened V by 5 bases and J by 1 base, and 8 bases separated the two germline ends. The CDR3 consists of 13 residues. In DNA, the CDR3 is TGTGCCAGCAGTCAACAGAGTAACTATGGCTACACCTTC. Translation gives CASSQQSNYGYTF.

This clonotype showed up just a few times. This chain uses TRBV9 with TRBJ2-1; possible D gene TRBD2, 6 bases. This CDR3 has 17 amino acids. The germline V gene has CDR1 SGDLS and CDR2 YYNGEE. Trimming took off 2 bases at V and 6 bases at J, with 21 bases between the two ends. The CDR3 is CASSVGKVYGTSNEQFF. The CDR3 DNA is TGTGCCAGCAGCGTGGGGAAGGTATACGGGACTTCCAATGAGCAGTTCTTC.

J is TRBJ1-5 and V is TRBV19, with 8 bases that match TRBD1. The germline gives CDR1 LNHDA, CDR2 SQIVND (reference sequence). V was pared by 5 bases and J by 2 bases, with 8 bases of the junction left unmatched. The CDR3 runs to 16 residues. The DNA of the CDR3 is TGTGCCAGTAGTTCGTACGACAGGGGCGGCAATCAGCCCCAGCATTTT. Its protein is CASSSYDRGGNQPQHF.

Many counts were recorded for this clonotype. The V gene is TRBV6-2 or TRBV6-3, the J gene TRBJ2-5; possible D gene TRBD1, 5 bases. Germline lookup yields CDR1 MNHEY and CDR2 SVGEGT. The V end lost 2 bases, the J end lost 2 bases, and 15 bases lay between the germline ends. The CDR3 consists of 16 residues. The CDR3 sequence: CASSYPDTWTQETQYF. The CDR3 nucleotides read TGTGCCAGCAGTTACCCGGACACCTGGACGCAAGAGACCCAGTACTTC.

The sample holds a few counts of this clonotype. The CDR3 DNA follows: TGCGCCAGCAGCCAAGAGCCCTCAGGGGCCTCACCCCTCCACTTT. Its translation: CASSQEPSGASPLHF. The chain uses TRBV4-1 and TRBJ1-6, with D tentatively TRBD1 (6 bases). Germline V gene sequence: CDR1 MGHRA, CDR2 YSYEKL. Trimming removed 0 bases from V and 10 bases from J, with 13 bases in between. The length of the CDR3 is 15 residues.

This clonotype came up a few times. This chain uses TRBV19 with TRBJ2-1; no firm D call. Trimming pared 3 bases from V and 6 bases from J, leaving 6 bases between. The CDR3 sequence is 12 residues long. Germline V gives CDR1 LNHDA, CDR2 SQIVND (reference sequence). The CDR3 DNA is TGTGCCAGTAGTATGTCTCGCAATGAGCAGTTCTTC. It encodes CASSMSRNEQFF.

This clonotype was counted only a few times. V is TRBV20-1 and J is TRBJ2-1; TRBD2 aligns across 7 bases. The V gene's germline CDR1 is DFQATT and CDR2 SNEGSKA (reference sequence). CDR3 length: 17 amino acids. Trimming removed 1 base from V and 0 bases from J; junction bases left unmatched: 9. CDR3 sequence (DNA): TGCAGTGCTAGAGGGGGATTAGGCGGGAGCTCCTACAATGAGCAGTTCTTC. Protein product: CSARGGLGGSSYNEQFF.

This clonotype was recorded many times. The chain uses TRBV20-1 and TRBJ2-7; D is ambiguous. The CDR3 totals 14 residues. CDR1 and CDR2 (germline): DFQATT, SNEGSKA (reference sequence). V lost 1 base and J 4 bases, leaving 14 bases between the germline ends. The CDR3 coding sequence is TGCAGTGCTAGAGGTGGCTACCGGGTTTACGAGCAGTACTTC. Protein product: CSARGGYRVYEQYF.

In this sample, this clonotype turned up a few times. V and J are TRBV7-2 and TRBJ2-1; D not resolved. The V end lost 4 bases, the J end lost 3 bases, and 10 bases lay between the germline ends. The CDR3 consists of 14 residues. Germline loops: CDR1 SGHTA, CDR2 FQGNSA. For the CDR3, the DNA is TGTGCCAGCAGCTCAGATCTAGTCTACAATGAGCAGTTCTTC. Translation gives CASSSDLVYNEQFF.

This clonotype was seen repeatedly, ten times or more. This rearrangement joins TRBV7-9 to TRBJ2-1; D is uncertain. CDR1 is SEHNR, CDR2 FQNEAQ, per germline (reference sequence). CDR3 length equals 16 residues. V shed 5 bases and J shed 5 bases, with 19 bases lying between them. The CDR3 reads CASSGYYRQKHNEQFF. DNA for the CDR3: TGTGCCAGCAGCGGCTACTACCGCCAAAAGCACAATGAGCAGTTCTTC.

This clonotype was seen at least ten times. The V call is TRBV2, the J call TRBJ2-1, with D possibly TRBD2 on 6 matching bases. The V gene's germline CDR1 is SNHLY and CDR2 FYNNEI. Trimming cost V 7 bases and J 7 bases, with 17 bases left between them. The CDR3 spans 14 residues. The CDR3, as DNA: TGTGCCAGCATCCCGGGAGTGGCAGGGAATGAGCAGTTCTTC. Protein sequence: CASIPGVAGNEQFF.

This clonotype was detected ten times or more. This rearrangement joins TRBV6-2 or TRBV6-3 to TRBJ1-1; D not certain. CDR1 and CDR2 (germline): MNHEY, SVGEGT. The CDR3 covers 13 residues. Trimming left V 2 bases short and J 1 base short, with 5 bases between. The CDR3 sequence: CASSYTRNTEAFF. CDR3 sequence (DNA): TGTGCCAGCAGTTACACACGGAACACTGAAGCTTTCTTT.

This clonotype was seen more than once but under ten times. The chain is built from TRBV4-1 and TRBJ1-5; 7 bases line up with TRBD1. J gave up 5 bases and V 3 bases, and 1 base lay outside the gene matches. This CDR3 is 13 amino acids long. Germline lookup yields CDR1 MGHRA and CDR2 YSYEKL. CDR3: CASSHTGDQPQHF. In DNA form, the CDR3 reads TGCGCCAGCAGCCATACAGGGGATCAGCCCCAGCATTTT.

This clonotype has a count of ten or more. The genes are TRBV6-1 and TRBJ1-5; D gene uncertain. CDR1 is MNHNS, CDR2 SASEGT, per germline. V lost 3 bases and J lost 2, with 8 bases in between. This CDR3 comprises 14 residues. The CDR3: CASSDQAGNQPQHF. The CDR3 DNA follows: TGTGCCAGCAGTGATCAGGCCGGCAATCAGCCCCAGCATTTT.

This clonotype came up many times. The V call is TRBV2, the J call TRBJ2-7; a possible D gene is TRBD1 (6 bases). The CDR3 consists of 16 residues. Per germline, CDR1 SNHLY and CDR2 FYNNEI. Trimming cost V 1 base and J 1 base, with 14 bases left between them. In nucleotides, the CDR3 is TGTGCCAGCAGTGAAGGGTTGGGGGCGACGTCCTACGAGCAGTACTTC. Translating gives CASSEGLGATSYEQYF.